One and the same sample provided the 27 T cell receptor beta chains below, sequenced in a study of vaccination and CD4 T cells after COVID-19. The Oncomine TCR Beta short-read assay was applied to DNA of cultured CD4+ T cells. TCRdb reprocessed the PCR reads with MiXCR, giving one entry per CDR3 protein. Of some 20,000 distinct CDR3 sequences in the sample, over 50% were seen once. Treatment defined: roughly ten-day PBMC culture with coronavirus spike peptide pools or control peptides (ViraFEST assay). What these receptors recognize is not known. The sequenced material came from CD4+ T cells from blood, cultured in vitro. The origin of the receptors is a human donor who had recovered from COVID-19.

The V gene is TRBV6-5, the J gene TRBJ2-6, with unresolved D. V was clipped by 4 bases and J by 9 bases, with 4 bases between them. This CDR3 spans 11 amino acids. Per germline, CDR1 MNHEY and CDR2 SVGAGI. CDR3: CASSSINVLTF. The CDR3 DNA reads TGTGCCAGCAGTTCGATCAACGTCCTGACTTTC.

This clonotype was observed a handful of times. The genes are TRBV2 and TRBJ1-2, with D maybe TRBD1 (6 bases). Germline assignment: CDR1 SNHLY and CDR2 FYNNEI. V lost 8 bases and J 8 bases, leaving 21 bases between the germline ends. The CDR3 has 14 residues. CDR3 loop: CASGLQGFSGGYTF. The CDR3 nucleotides are TGTGCCAGCGGATTACAGGGCTTTTCGGGCGGCTACACCTTC.

The CDR3 protein is CSALTQGSETQYF. The CDR3 DNA sequence: TGCAGTGCCCTGACCCAGGGGAGTGAGACCCAGTACTTC. The chain links TRBV20-1 to TRBJ2-5, with D possibly matching TRBD1 (6 bases). Trimming took off 6 bases at V and 5 bases at J, with 16 bases between the two ends. Per germline, CDR1 DFQATT and CDR2 SNEGSKA (reference sequence). This CDR3 is 13 amino acids long.

The DNA for the CDR3 is TGTGCCAGTAGTCCAAGGGACAGGAGATCCTATAATTCACCCCTCCACTTT. This gives the protein CASSPRDRRSYNSPLHF. J is TRBJ1-6 and V is TRBV19; 8 positions agree with TRBD1. Germline V CDR1 and CDR2: LNHDA, SQIVND (reference sequence). The length of the CDR3 is 17 residues. V was pared by 5 bases and J by 1 base, with 7 bases of the junction left unmatched.

The chain employs TRBV19 and TRBJ1-2; tentatively, D is TRBD1 (6 bases). CDR3 length: 16 amino acids. Deletions cut 7 bases from V and 2 bases from J, with 20 bases between. The germline V gene has CDR1 LNHDA and CDR2 SQIVND (reference sequence). CDR3 region: CASTLKWTAPNYGYTF. CDR3 bases: TGTGCCAGTACCCTCAAATGGACAGCTCCGAACTATGGCTACACCTTC.

This clonotype was counted between two and nine times. The rearrangement joins TRBV2 to TRBJ1-2; D is uncertain. This CDR3 is 15 amino acids long. The germline V gene has CDR1 SNHLY and CDR2 FYNNEI. V shed 4 bases and J shed 6 bases, with 18 bases lying between them. In DNA form, the CDR3 reads TGTGCCAGCAGTGGATCAGGAACAGCTCATAATGGCTACACCTTC. It encodes CASSGSGTAHNGYTF.

This clonotype is labeled large. This chain uses TRBV6-1 with TRBJ1-1; D unclear. Germline assignment: CDR1 MNHNS and CDR2 SASEGT. Trimming stripped 1 base from V and 11 bases from J, with 8 bases between. The length of the CDR3 is 11 residues. CDR3 sequence (DNA): TGTGCCAGCAGTGAAGGCCTCCGGGCTTTCTTT. It encodes CASSEGLRAFF.

The V gene is TRBV6-2 or TRBV6-3, the J gene TRBJ1-5; TRBD1 matches at 9 bases. J was trimmed by 5 bases and V by 9 bases; bases with no gene match: 5. The CDR3 is made up of 13 amino acids. In germline, CDR1 is MNHEY, CDR2 SVGEGT. CDR3 protein: CASRDRVDQPQHF. The CDR3 region has the DNA TGTGCCAGTAGGGACAGGGTCGATCAGCCCCAGCATTTT.

The chain has TRBV10-3 and TRBJ2-1, with D unclear. Deletions cut 2 bases from V and 9 bases from J, with 11 bases between. The CDR3 spans 13 residues. Germline V gene lookup returns CDR1 ENHRY and CDR2 SYGVKD. The CDR3 region is CAISELDLGEQFF. The CDR3 DNA is TGTGCCATCAGTGAGCTAGATCTGGGTGAGCAGTTCTTC.

The chain uses TRBV10-3 and TRBJ1-1; 8 bases are a match to TRBD1. Germline V CDR1 and CDR2: ENHRY, SYGVKD. The CDR3 extends over 16 amino acids. V dropped 6 bases and J dropped 1; count of bases not matched to a gene: 10. CDR3 residues: CAIRANTGGSNTEAFF. CDR3 DNA: TGTGCCATCAGGGCAAATACAGGGGGATCGAACACTGAAGCTTTCTTT.

The rearrangement uses TRBV7-3 and TRBJ1-1; 9 bases line up with TRBD1. Germline CDR1 SGHTA, CDR2 FQGTGA. The CDR3 is 14 residues long. V lost 5 bases and J lost 5; bases outside the gene matches: 6. CDR3 DNA sequence: TGTGCCAGCAGCCCGATCGGACAGGGGACTGAAGCTTTCTTT. It codes for CASSPIGQGTEAFF.

The J gene is TRBJ2-3, the V gene TRBV19, with D unresolved. The V gene lost 6 bases and the J gene lost 4 bases, with 14 bases spanning the gap. This CDR3 is 14 amino acids long. The germline CDR1 and CDR2 sequences are LNHDA and SQIVND (reference sequence). CDR3 region: CASSIISDADTQYF. The CDR3 DNA is TGTGCCAGTAGCATCATAAGTGACGCAGATACGCAGTATTTT.

This rearrangement joins TRBV20-1 to TRBJ2-3; 9 nucleotides agree with TRBD2. V lost 7 bases to trimming and J lost 6 bases; unmatched junction nucleotides: 14. Germline lookup yields CDR1 DFQATT and CDR2 SNEGSKA (reference sequence). The CDR3 extends over 15 amino acids. The CDR3 DNA follows: TGCAGTGTCACGGGGGCGGGACTAGCTTCTGATACGCAGTATTTT. Translation: CSVTGAGLASDTQYF.

This chain uses TRBV30 with TRBJ1-2; D not resolved. The CDR3 runs 12 residues. Germline assignment: CDR1 GTSNPN and CDR2 SVGIG (reference sequence). Trimming left V 1 base short and J 8 bases short, with 11 bases between. CDR3 coding DNA: TGTGCCTGGAGTGCGGGTTCCCGCGGCTACACCTTC. Protein sequence: CAWSAGSRGYTF.

The rearrangement joins TRBV7-2 to TRBJ1-6, with 9 bases matching TRBD1. Trimming took 2 bases from V and 7 from J; bases not matched to a gene: 12. Germline V gene sequence: CDR1 SGHTA, CDR2 FQGNSA. The CDR3 runs 18 residues. This CDR3 is CASSLLGTGSRGNSPLHF. In DNA form, the CDR3 reads TGTGCCAGCAGCTTACTGGGGACAGGGTCACGAGGGAATTCACCCCTCCACTTT.

Concerning this clonotype: A read error may produce the germline difference seen at one junction end. CDR3 DNA sequence: TGTGCCAGCGGCTTATTTTGGGCTAGTGGTGAGCAGTACTTC. Translation: CASGLFWASGEQYF. V and J are TRBV7-2 and TRBJ2-7; unclear D gene. The CDR3 consists of 14 residues. CDR1 is SGHTA and CDR2 is FQGNSA in the germline V gene.

The rearrangement uses TRBV15 and TRBJ2-7; D perhaps matches TRBD1 (6 bases). This CDR3 has 15 residues. Germline assignment: CDR1 LNHNV and CDR2 YYDKDF (reference sequence). The ends were cut back, 0 bases at V and 5 bases at J, with 14 bases in the middle. Here the CDR3 DNA reads TGTGCCACCAGCAGAGATATCACAGGGTTTAACGAGCAGTACTTC. It is translated as CATSRDITGFNEQYF.

The chain employs TRBV6-5 and TRBJ1-1; D gene unclear. Germline V gives CDR1 MNHEY, CDR2 SVGAGI. CDR3 length: 16 amino acids. V was trimmed by 0 bases and J by 0 bases, leaving 11 bases between them. The CDR3 protein is CASSYSIGRMNTEAFF. The CDR3 DNA reads TGTGCCAGCAGTTACTCGATAGGGCGCATGAACACTGAAGCTTTCTTT.

The chain has TRBV6-9 and TRBJ2-7; maybe TRBD1 (6 bases). The V end lost 5 bases, the J end lost 12 bases, and 14 bases lay between the germline ends. CDR3 length: 11 residues. Germline V gene sequence: CDR1 MNHGY, CDR2 SVAAGI. CDR3 DNA: TGTGCCAGCAGTCCCAGGGGTGTCGTGTACTTC. Amino acid sequence: CASSPRGVVYF.

The chain links TRBV7-3 to TRBJ2-4; either TRBD1 or TRBD2 may supply D (7 bases each). Germline CDR1 is SGHTA and CDR2 is FQGTGA. The CDR3 is made up of 13 amino acids. Trimming cost V 5 bases and J 5 bases, with 10 bases left between them. The CDR3 nucleotides read TGTGCCAGCAGCCCAGGGGGGGAAAACATTCAGTACTTC. This sequence encodes CASSPGGENIQYF.

The V and J genes are TRBV7-8 and TRBJ2-7; D is ambiguous. Per germline, CDR1 SGHVS and CDR2 FQNEAQ. Trimming stripped 3 bases from V and 5 bases from J, with 8 bases between. The CDR3 is made up of 12 amino acids. CDR3 in DNA: TGTGCCAGCAGCTTGGGGTGGGACGAGCAGTACTTC. Its protein product is CASSLGWDEQYF.

The chain has TRBV19 and TRBJ1-2; possible D gene TRBD1, 6 bases. Germline V gives CDR1 LNHDA, CDR2 SQIVND (reference sequence). Trimming left V 5 bases short and J 2 bases short, with 12 bases between. This CDR3 contains 14 residues. CDR3 sequence: CASSPYRANYGYTF. The CDR3 coding sequence is TGTGCCAGTAGTCCTTACAGGGCCAACTATGGCTACACCTTC.

Here the CDR3 reads CAWSVRTAYEQYF. The CDR3 region has the DNA TGTGCCTGGAGTGTACGGACAGCCTACGAGCAGTACTTC. This chain connects TRBV30 to TRBJ2-7; D perhaps matches TRBD1 (6 bases). Germline V gene lookup returns CDR1 GTSNPN and CDR2 SVGIG (reference sequence). The CDR3 is 13 amino acids. Between the trimmed V and J ends, which lost 0 bases and 2 bases, there was a span of 8 bases.

CDR3 bases: TGTGCCAGTGAGGGGCGCCAAAGGGGGTATCAGCCCCAGCATTTT. This gives the protein CASEGRQRGYQPQHF. The rearrangement links TRBV6-1 to TRBJ1-5; D may be TRBD1 (6 bases). This CDR3 spans 15 amino acids. Germline lookup yields CDR1 MNHNS and CDR2 SASEGT. V was trimmed by 9 bases and J by 5 bases, leaving 20 bases between them.

This clonotype was observed a few times. The CDR3 is CASSARTGVTGELFF. CDR3 sequence (DNA): TGTGCCAGCAGCGCACGGACAGGGGTCACCGGGGAGCTGTTTTTT. The V gene is TRBV7-6, the J gene TRBJ2-2; the match to TRBD1 covers 9 bases. CDR3 length: 15 residues. CDR1 and CDR2 (germline): SGHVS, FNYEAQ. After removal of 5 bases from V and 4 bases from J, the junction contained 5 bases not matched to a gene.

The chain recombines TRBV6-1 with TRBJ2-7; TRBD2 matches at 11 bases. The CDR3 has 15 residues. V shed 8 bases, J shed 0 bases, and the junction held 6 bases outside the gene matches. Germline CDR1 reads MNHNS; CDR2 reads SASEGT. DNA for the CDR3: TGTGCCAGCGATTTAGCGGGAGGGGTCTCCTACGAGCAGTACTTC. Protein: CASDLAGGVSYEQYF.

This clonotype is a singleton in its sample. The chain employs TRBV20-1 and TRBJ2-2; 8 bases line up with TRBD2. This CDR3 spans 14 amino acids. Trimming removed 3 bases from V and 3 bases from J; junction bases left unmatched: 3. The germline V gene has CDR1 DFQATT and CDR2 SNEGSKA (reference sequence). CDR3 sequence reads: CSARVSGDTGELFF. The DNA of the CDR3 is TGCAGTGCTAGGGTTAGCGGGGACACCGGGGAGCTGTTTTTT.